The clone carrying this T cell receptor (beta chain) was seen more than once but under ten times. Its antigen is unidentified. Looked up from germline, CDR1 is MNHNS and CDR2 is SASEGT. V lost 7 bases to trimming and J lost 0 bases; unmatched junction nucleotides: 12. The CDR3 has 18 residues. The sample belongs to a study of human T cells and chemical hapten exposure. About the research overall: Across the whole study, which lasted around six months, patients were given diphenylcyclopropenone on the scalp once a week. Patch tests applied 0.01% DPC to the upper back, read at 6 days. Study-wide results and limits: Because they had alopecia, donors may respond immunologically unlike healthy people.

TCRdb analysed the RACE reads with MiXCR anew, one entry per CDR3 protein. The sample holds a few hundred thousand distinct CDR3 sequences, about 5% seen once. Documented time point: pre-sensitization, week 0. Documented treatment: therapeutic diphenylcyclopropenone sensitization with weekly scalp DPC. Prior to application of each patch test, blood was drawn. The TCR originated in a woman aged 18-29 years with alopecia areata. Some clones in this sample may be carry-over from other donors' samples. This chain links TRBV6-1 with TRBJ1-1, with 12 positions matching TRBD1. The sample consisted of whole blood, taken in connection with sensitization to the hapten diphenylcyclopropenone (DPC). CDR3: CASIPLGQGALMNTEAFF. Here the CDR3 DNA reads TGTGCCAGCATCCCTCTGGGACAGGGGGCACTTATGAACACTGAAGCTTTCTTT.